The 20 T cell receptor beta chains in this list originate from one sample, sequenced in a study of cytomegalovirus exposure and HLA in healthy donors. The primer mix had 60 Vbeta and 13 Jbeta primers. This table comes from immunoSEQ multiplex PCR, and its TCRdb copy is limited to in-frame clones, with some not included. The top ten clones hold around 3.1% of a sample with about 140,000 clones, around 75% of them seen once. The source material was PBMCs. Source of these receptors: a man aged 40-49 years in good health and CMV-seronegative.

The rearrangement uses TRBV5-6 and TRBJ2-2, with 8 nucleotides matching TRBD1. V trimming: 2 bases; J trimming: 4 bases; junction bases outside the gene matches: 7. CDR1 SGHDT and CDR2 YYEEEE come from the germline V gene. The CDR3 runs 16 residues. The CDR3 protein is CASSFSTGGATGELFF. For the CDR3, the DNA is TGTGCCAGCAGCTTCAGTACAGGGGGAGCCACCGGGGAGCTGTTTTTT.

The rearrangement joins TRBV5-6 to TRBJ1-1; TRBD1 matches 7 bases. Germline V gene lookup returns CDR1 SGHDT and CDR2 YYEEEE. Trimming at V came to 5 bases and at J to 0 bases, leaving 1 base not matched to a gene. CDR3 size: 13 residues. The CDR3 loop is CASRGTVNTEAFF. CDR3 DNA sequence: TGTGCCAGCAGGGGGACAGTGAACACTGAAGCTTTCTTT. Full variable domain (remainder filled in from reference TRBV5-6 and TRBJ1-1): DAGVTQSPTHLIKTRGQQVTLRCSPKSGHDTVSWYQQALGQGPQFIFQYYEEEERQRGNFPDRFSGHQFPNYSSELNVNALLLGDSALYLCASRGTVNTEAFFGQGTRLTVV.

The chain carries TRBV13 and TRBJ1-6, with 7 nucleotides matching TRBD1. The CDR3 is 15 amino acids. Germline-derived CDR1 and CDR2 are PRHDT and FYEKMQ (reference sequence). V gave up 2 bases and J gave up 7 bases; unmatched junction bases: 5. CDR3 residues: CASSLTGTENSPLHF. In DNA form, the CDR3 reads TGTGCCAGCAGCTTAACCGGGACAGAGAATTCACCCCTCCACTTT.

The rearrangement joins TRBV27 to TRBJ2-1; D possibly corresponds to TRBD1 (6 bases). CDR1 and CDR2 (germline): MNHEY, SMNVEV (reference sequence). The germline V and J ends were trimmed by 1 base and 7 bases, with 17 bases remaining between them. The CDR3 consists of 16 residues. The CDR3 nucleotides are TGTGCCAGCAGTTTATTTCAGGGACAAACTCGAAATGAGCAGTTCTTC. It codes for CASSLFQGQTRNEQFF.

This chain uses TRBV19 with TRBJ2-6; TRBD1 agrees at 8 bases. The CDR3 is 16 residues long. With 9 bases clipped from V and 3 bases from J, the junction kept 10 bases outside the gene matches. Germline CDR1 and CDR2: LNHDA and SQIVND (reference sequence). The CDR3 nucleotides read TGTGCCAGCCCCCCAGGGGGCGCGAGTGGGGCCAACGTCCTGACTTTC. It yields the protein CASPPGGASGANVLTF.

The chain joins TRBV4-3 to TRBJ1-2; TRBD1 might be the D (5 bases). CDR1 and CDR2 (germline): LGHNA, YSLEER. CDR3 size: 18 residues. V gave up 4 bases and J gave up 0 bases, with 21 bases separating them. CDR3: CASSRQTPGLIANYGYTF. The DNA of the CDR3 is TGCGCCAGCAGCCGCCAAACCCCGGGACTCATAGCTAACTATGGCTACACCTTC.

The V gene is TRBV10-3, the J gene TRBJ2-7; TRBD1 aligns across 8 bases. CDR3 size: 14 residues. V lost 10 bases and J lost 2; bases outside the gene matches: 10. CDR1 ENHRY and CDR2 SYGVKD come from the germline V gene. CDR3: CATAPSDRAYEQYF. The CDR3 region has the DNA TGTGCCACGGCCCCTTCGGACAGGGCCTACGAGCAGTACTTC.

This clone was seen more than once but under ten times. The chain is built from TRBV6-5 and TRBJ1-2; 7 bases map to TRBD1. This CDR3 contains 11 residues. CDR1 is MNHEY, CDR2 SVGAGI, per germline. The V segment lost 7 bases and the J segment 4 bases; nucleotides outside the gene matches: 0. DNA for the CDR3: TGTGCCAGCACAGGGGGCTATGGCTACACCTTC. Encoded protein: CASTGGYGYTF.

The rearrangement links TRBV30 to TRBJ1-2, with TRBD1 matching over 7 bases. Trimming took 3 bases from V and 5 from J; bases not matched to a gene: 18. The CDR3 consists of 17 residues. Germline assignment: CDR1 GTSNPN and CDR2 SVGIG (reference sequence). The CDR3: CAWRAPGTAAVFYGYTF. The CDR3 nucleotides are TGTGCCTGGAGGGCCCCGGGGACAGCGGCCGTCTTTTATGGCTACACCTTC.

This chain links TRBV5-1 with TRBJ2-1; D is uncertain. Trimming removed 1 base at V and 4 bases at J, with 6 bases between. From germline, CDR1 is SGHRS and CDR2 YFSETQ. The CDR3 length is 13 residues. CDR3 region: CASSLQQYNEQFF. The CDR3 DNA is TGCGCCAGCAGCTTGCAACAGTACAATGAGCAGTTCTTC.

The chain employs TRBV9 and TRBJ2-3; 15 nucleotides agree with TRBD2. Per germline, CDR1 SGDLS and CDR2 YYNGEE. The CDR3 sequence is 15 residues long. With 6 bases clipped from V and 6 bases from J, the junction kept 5 bases outside the gene matches. CDR3 in DNA: TGTGCCAGCACCTACGGACTAGCGGGAGGGGATACGCAGTATTTT. It specifies CASTYGLAGGDTQYF.

V and J are TRBV19 and TRBJ2-2; a possible D gene is TRBD2 (7 bases). This CDR3 has 16 residues. V gave up 8 bases and J gave up 5 bases, with 21 bases separating them. Germline V gene lookup returns CDR1 LNHDA and CDR2 SQIVND (reference sequence). The CDR3 DNA reads as TGTGCCAGTGGAAGGGGGAGGGGGTTTGGAACCGGGGAGCTGTTTTTT. Translation gives CASGRGRGFGTGELFF.

This sequence joins TRBV29-1 and TRBJ1-1, with 7 bases lining up with TRBD1. Germline CDR1 is SQVTM and CDR2 is ANQGSEA. The CDR3 is 11 amino acids. V trimming: 5 bases; J trimming: 6 bases; junction bases outside the gene matches: 3. CDR3 in DNA: TGCAGCGTTCCGACAGGGCCTGAAGCTTTCTTT. This codes for CSVPTGPEAFF.

This chain uses TRBV5-1 with TRBJ2-1, with 12 nucleotides matching TRBD2. This CDR3 contains 15 residues. The V gene end was trimmed by 4 bases and the J gene end by 5 bases; junction bases not matched to a gene: 4. From germline, CDR1 is SGHRS and CDR2 YFSETQ. The CDR3 reads CASSPSGGAHNEQFF. The CDR3 coding sequence is TGCGCCAGCAGCCCTAGCGGGGGGGCCCACAATGAGCAGTTCTTC.

This chain uses TRBV5-4 with TRBJ1-2; 8 bases map to TRBD1. Germline values: CDR1 SGHNT, CDR2 YYREEE (reference sequence). With 1 base clipped from V and 4 bases from J, the junction kept 18 bases outside the gene matches. This CDR3 has 19 amino acids. This CDR3 reads CASSLSSVGTGLVGYGYTF. The CDR3 DNA sequence: TGTGCCAGCAGCTTGAGCTCGGTCGGGACAGGACTTGTTGGCTATGGCTACACCTTC.

DNA of the CDR3: TGTGCCAGCACCGACCCGGGACTAGCGGTAGATACGCAGTATTTT. This translates into CASTDPGLAVDTQYF. The genes are TRBV28 and TRBJ2-3; TRBD2 matches 11 bases. The CDR3 sequence is 15 residues long. Looked up from germline, CDR1 is MDHEN and CDR2 is SYDVKM. The V gene end was trimmed by 7 bases and the J gene end by 5 bases; junction bases not matched to a gene: 8.

This clone was observed a single time. This chain links TRBV19 with TRBJ2-7, with a possible D match to TRBD2 (5 bases). CDR3 length: 14 residues. The V end was cut by 1 base, the J end by 6 bases, with 13 bases between. Germline CDR1 and CDR2: LNHDA and SQIVND (reference sequence). The CDR3 nucleotides read TGTGCCAGTAGTATAGGTACTCCCACTAGCGAGCAGTACTTC. Translation gives CASSIGTPTSEQYF.

The chain's CDR3 is CASSLAGGGRTYEQYF. DNA for the CDR3: TGTGCCAGCAGCTTAGCTGGGGGGGGCAGAACCTACGAGCAGTACTTC. V usage is TRBV7-2 and J usage is TRBJ2-7; D might be TRBD2 (7 bases). Per the germline V gene, CDR1 is SGHTA and CDR2 is FQGNSA. The CDR3 spans 16 residues. The V end was cut by 0 bases, the J end by 2 bases, with 14 bases between.

The V and J genes are TRBV9 and TRBJ2-5, with 9 positions matching TRBD1. Germline CDR1 and CDR2: SGDLS and YYNGEE. Unmatched junction bases numbered 1, after V lost 3 bases and J lost 4 bases. CDR3 length equals 13 residues. CDR3 sequence: CASSEDRGETQYF. The CDR3 bases are TGTGCCAGCAGCGAGGACAGGGGAGAGACCCAGTACTTC.

The gene calls are TRBV29-1 and TRBJ1-1; D gene unclear. V lost 1 base, J lost 2 bases, and 8 bases lay in between. CDR3 size: 13 residues. CDR1 is SQVTM and CDR2 is ANQGSEA in the germline V gene. CDR3 DNA sequence: TGCAGCGTTGAAGTTACAGAAAACACTGAAGCTTTCTTT. It encodes CSVEVTENTEAFF.